Below, 3 T cell receptor beta chains from the same sample are listed, as sequenced in a study of a mutant IDH1 vaccine in newly diagnosed glioma. Repertoires were generated with immunoSEQ multiplex PCR, while TCRdb's copy carries only in-frame clones and drops some. The repertoire includes fewer than 30,000 clones, 75% to 90% of them detected once, and roughly 33% sits in the top ten. As for time point: week 35, safety follow-up. The vaccine gave 300 ug of a 20-mer mutant IDH1 peptide subcutaneously per dose. These receptors are not linked to any known antigen. The sequencing here drew on PBMCs, taken from a glioma patient whose treatment included an IDH1 peptide vaccine. Receptor source: a man between 25 and 39 years old with glioma.

The chain recombines TRBV30 with TRBJ1-1; tentative D call: TRBD1 (6 bases). Trimming took 1 base from V and 10 from J, leaving 16 bases between them. The CDR3 sequence is 13 residues long. The V gene's germline CDR1 is GTSNPN and CDR2 SVGIG (reference sequence). The CDR3 here is CAWSGETGTRAFF. CDR3 sequence (DNA): TGTGCCTGGAGTGGCGAGACCGGGACAAGAGCTTTCTTT.

This chain connects TRBV15 to TRBJ2-4; D possibly corresponds to TRBD1 (7 bases). This CDR3 is built from 14 residues. Germline CDR1 LNHNV, CDR2 YYDKDF (reference sequence). Trimming took off 9 bases at V and 2 bases at J, with 14 bases between the two ends. CDR3 sequence reads: CATGGQESKNIQYF. In nucleotides, the CDR3 is TGTGCCACGGGAGGACAGGAATCCAAAAACATTCAGTACTTC.

This sequence joins TRBV6-6 and TRBJ2-7; 7 nucleotides line up with TRBD1. With V trimmed by 2 bases and J by 4 bases, 2 bases remained unmatched. The CDR3 loop spans 13 amino acids. Germline V gene sequence: CDR1 MNHNY, CDR2 SVGAGI (reference sequence). DNA of the CDR3: TGTGCCAGCAGTTACGGGGACAGTTACGAGCAGTACTTC. This sequence encodes CASSYGDSYEQYF.